Below are 7 T cell receptor beta chains sequenced from a single sample in a study of blood T cells in healthy people across ages. A second PCR of roughly 7 to 11 cycles used a sample-barcoded 5' primer and a J-beta primer mix. Using its own MiXCR run on the 5' RACE reads, TCRdb lists one record per CDR3 protein. The repertoire holds 1.8 million or so distinct CDR3 sequences, roughly 43% seen once, with more than 20% in the top ten. Sample: blood. The receptors here all came from a human donor in good health.

V and J are TRBV7-8 and TRBJ1-1, with TRBD1 matching over 7 bases. This CDR3 contains 15 residues. Germline V gene lookup returns CDR1 SGHVS and CDR2 FQNEAQ. V dropped 0 bases and J dropped 4; count of bases not matched to a gene: 5. The chain's CDR3 is CASSLAQGGRTEAFF. The DNA for the CDR3 is TGTGCCAGCAGCTTAGCCCAGGGGGGACGCACTGAAGCTTTCTTT.

This clonotype showed up just a few times. The rearrangement joins TRBV7-9 to TRBJ2-7; 9 nucleotides agree with TRBD1. The CDR3 is made up of 15 amino acids. Germline V CDR1 and CDR2: SEHNR, FQNEAQ (reference sequence). The V and J ends lost 2 bases and 0 bases, in that order; junction bases with no gene match: 2. The CDR3 sequence: CASSLYRGPSYEQYF. Written as DNA, the CDR3 is TGTGCCAGCAGCTTATACAGGGGGCCCTCCTACGAGCAGTACTTC.

In this sample, this clonotype turned up a few times. The chain is built from TRBV29-1 and TRBJ1-1, with D possibly matching TRBD1 (6 bases). Germline loops: CDR1 SQVTM, CDR2 ANQGSEA. Trimming shortened V by 5 bases and J by 3 bases, and 10 bases separated the two germline ends. This CDR3 region has 12 residues. The DNA of the CDR3 is TGCAGCGTTCGCTACAGGGACACTGAAGCTTTCTTT. This gives the protein CSVRYRDTEAFF.

This clonotype was counted between two and nine times. This sequence joins TRBV11-2 and TRBJ2-1; 9 positions match TRBD2. The CDR3 spans 16 residues. Germline V CDR1 and CDR2: SGHAT, FQNNGV. V trimming: 5 bases; J trimming: 6 bases; junction bases outside the gene matches: 11. CDR3 residues: CASSRGLASSINEQFF. CDR3 DNA: TGTGCCAGCAGCCGCGGACTAGCGTCGAGTATCAATGAGCAGTTCTTC.

In this sample, this clonotype turned up a few times. The V gene is TRBV12-3 or TRBV12-4, the J gene TRBJ1-2; D is unresolved. The CDR3 runs 12 residues. V lost 7 bases and J lost 8, with 14 bases in between. The CDR3: CASIGRTGGYTF. The CDR3 DNA reads TGTGCCAGCATTGGACGCACCGGGGGCTACACCTTC.

This chain joins TRBV19 and TRBJ1-5; possibly TRBD1 for D (6 bases). The CDR3 spans 15 residues. Germline-derived CDR1 and CDR2 are LNHDA and SQIVND (reference sequence). Between the trimmed V and J ends, which lost 6 bases and 3 bases, there was a span of 15 bases. CDR3 residues: CASRYRVWVNQPQHF. In DNA form, the CDR3 reads TGTGCCAGTAGGTACAGGGTCTGGGTCAATCAGCCCCAGCATTTT.

The chain couples TRBV4-1 to TRBJ2-3; tentatively, D is TRBD1 (6 bases). The ends were cut back, 5 bases at V and 1 base at J, with 13 bases in the middle. This CDR3 is built from 15 residues. The germline V gene encodes CDR1 MGHRA and CDR2 YSYEKL. CDR3 sequence (DNA): TGCGCCAGCAGCAAAGGCCCAGGGGGCACAGATACGCAGTATTTT. Translating gives CASSKGPGGTDTQYF.